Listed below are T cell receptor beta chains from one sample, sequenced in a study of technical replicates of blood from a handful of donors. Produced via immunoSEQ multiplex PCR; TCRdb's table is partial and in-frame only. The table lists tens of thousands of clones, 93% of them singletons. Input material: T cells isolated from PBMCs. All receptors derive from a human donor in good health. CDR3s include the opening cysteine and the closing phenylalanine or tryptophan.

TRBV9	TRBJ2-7	CASSPFGGPSYEQYF
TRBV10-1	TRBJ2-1	CASSESASGGDHFF
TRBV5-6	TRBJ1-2	CASSLNAGTGGGGYTF
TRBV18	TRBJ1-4	CASSPSEQAATNEKLFF
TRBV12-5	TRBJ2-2	CASGLTGELFF
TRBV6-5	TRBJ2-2	CASSASGGRFGELFF
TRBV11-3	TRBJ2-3	CASSQLPGQTQYF
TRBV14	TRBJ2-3	CASSRRRPAGGPNPTDTQYF
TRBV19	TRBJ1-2	CASSIIGTGYHYGYTF
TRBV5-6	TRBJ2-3	CASSPWRGSGGADTQYF
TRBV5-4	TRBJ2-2	CASSLVSGELFF
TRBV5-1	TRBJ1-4	CASSTTGRVNEKLFF
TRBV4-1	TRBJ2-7	CASSQAGRGVVYEQYF
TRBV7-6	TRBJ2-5	CASSLERTSRETQYF
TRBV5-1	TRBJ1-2	CASSLGQGGYTF
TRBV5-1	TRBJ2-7	CASSLLAGETYEQYF
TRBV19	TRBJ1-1	CASITPGGGETEAFF
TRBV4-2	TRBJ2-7	CASSQGFGGAYEQYF
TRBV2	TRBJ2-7	CASTQRTGTWDEQYF
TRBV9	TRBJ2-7	CASSPTQDRVSEQYF
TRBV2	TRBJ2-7	CASRTGGYSYEQYF
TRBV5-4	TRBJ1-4	CASSRTGINEKLFF
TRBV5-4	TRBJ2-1	CASSFLAQLLSLNNEQFF
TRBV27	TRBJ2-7	CASSLSGRTHEQYF
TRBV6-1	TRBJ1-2	CAHSWGELLGGYTF
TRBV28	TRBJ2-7	CASSPTRGGGGYEQYF
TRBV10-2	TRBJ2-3	CASSHPSGRAGDTQYF
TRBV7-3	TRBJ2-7	CASSLGLYDEQYF
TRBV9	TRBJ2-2	CASSVETGELFF
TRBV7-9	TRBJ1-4	CASSSYGGTTTNEKLFF
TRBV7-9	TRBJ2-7	CASRTGASYEQYF
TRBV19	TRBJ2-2	CASSIDPGVNTGELFF
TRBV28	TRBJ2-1	CASRNSGLAGGPNNEQFF
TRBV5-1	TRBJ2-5	CASSLGGRETQYF
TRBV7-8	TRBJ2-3	CASSLEAGGRADTQYF
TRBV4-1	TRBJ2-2	CASSQVSTGELFF
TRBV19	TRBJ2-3	CASRDRGRDTQYF
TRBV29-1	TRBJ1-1	CSAETGDGGTEAFF
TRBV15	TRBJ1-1	CATSRGGRNLNTEAFF